A single T cell receptor beta chain is shown here with its context. The data were taken from a study of blood T cells in healthy people across ages. Germline CDR1 SGHRS, CDR2 YFSETQ. The CDR3 spans 14 residues. Trimming removed 5 bases from V and 2 bases from J, with 14 bases in between. PCR was performed a second time for about 6 to 12 cycles using a sample-barcoded 5' primer and a J-beta primer mix. With 12 random nucleotides, a template-switch adaptor tagged each individual cDNA molecule. TCRdb recomputed calls from the 5' RACE reads with MiXCR, one row per CDR3 protein. The data contain around 1,000,000 distinct CDR3 sequences, around 27% of them singletons. The data were also submitted as part of a second study, on T cells of mothers and their children. As that report states: The second PCR's M1S primer added sample barcodes and 2-4 random nucleotides. Reads recorded for TCR beta CDR3 numbered over 9 million per mother and around 3 million per child. Mothers and children who were related shared slightly more overlap than unrelated pairs, but not significantly more.

The source of this sequence is a girl under 10 years old in good health. Sequenced material: blood. The chain joins TRBV5-1 to TRBJ2-7, with D hard to call. The CDR3 DNA reads as TGCGCCAGCAGTATTGGGTCAGCTCCCTACGAGCAGTACTTC. Its translation: CASSIGSAPYEQYF.